These 25 T cell receptor beta chains share one sample of origin, sequenced in a study of CD8 T cells in Susac syndrome. An input of about 0.5 to 1 ug of RNA was subjected to reverse transcription using random hexamers. TCRdb used MiXCR to reprocess the immunoSEQ multiplex PCR reads, holding one entry per CDR3 protein. The top ten clones hold about 0.12% of a sample with 210,000 or so distinct CDR3 sequences, 80% to 95% of them seen once. The sample consisted of CD8+ T cells from PBMCs. The receptors stem from a human donor with multiple sclerosis.

This rearrangement joins TRBV30 to TRBJ2-7; the D gene could be TRBD1 or TRBD2 (5 bases each). CDR3 size: 12 residues. Germline CDR1 GTSNPN, CDR2 SVGIG (reference sequence). Trimming pared 0 bases from V and 5 bases from J, leaving 8 bases between. The CDR3 DNA follows: TGTGCCTGGAGTGTAGTGGGACACGAGCAGTACTTC. Translating it yields CAWSVVGHEQYF. The variable domain in full, completed from reference TRBV30 and TRBJ2-7, reads SQTIHQWPATLVQPVGSPLSLECTVEGTSNPNLYWYRQAAGRGLQLLFYSVGIGQISSEVPQNLSASRPQDRQFILSSKKLLLSDSGFYLCAWSVVGHEQYFGPGTRLTVT.

V usage is TRBV10-2 and J usage is TRBJ1-2; 8 bases align to TRBD1. In germline, CDR1 is WSHSY, CDR2 SAAADI. Unmatched junction bases numbered 3, after V lost 0 bases and J lost 3 bases. This CDR3 is built from 15 residues. For the CDR3, the DNA is TGCGCCAGCAGTGAGTCCCCGACAGGGGACTATGGCTACACCTTC. This translates into CASSESPTGDYGYTF.

CDR3 sequence: CASSLLFDRFGYEQYF. The DNA of the CDR3 is TGTGCCAGCAGTTTACTCTTTGACAGGTTTGGGTACGAGCAGTACTTC. The chain recombines TRBV12-3 or TRBV12-4 with TRBJ2-7; possible D gene TRBD1, 6 bases. The CDR3 is 16 residues long. V lost 2 bases and J 4 bases, leaving 18 bases between the germline ends.

This chain connects TRBV7-2 to TRBJ1-1, with a tentative D call TRBD1 (5 bases). The CDR3 is made up of 14 amino acids. Per germline, CDR1 SGHTA and CDR2 FQGNSA. V lost 1 base and J 5 bases, leaving 11 bases between the germline ends. CDR3 amino acids: CASSLGGDETEAFF. In nucleotides, the CDR3 is TGTGCCAGCAGCTTAGGGGGGGATGAGACTGAAGCTTTCTTT. Drawing the rest from reference TRBV7-2 and TRBJ1-1, the complete variable domain is GAGVSQSPSNKVTEKGKDVELRCDPISGHTALYWYRQSLGQGLEFLIYFQGNSAPDKSGLPSDRFSAERTGGSVSTLTIQRTQQEDSAVYLCASSLGGDETEAFFGQGTRLTVV.

The chain links TRBV4-1 to TRBJ1-5, with D uncertain. The CDR3 contains 16 residues. The ends were cut back, 0 bases at V and 4 bases at J, with 13 bases in the middle. Germline CDR1 and CDR2: MGHRA and YSYEKL. This chain's CDR3 is CASSQEGGLQNQPQHF. The CDR3 DNA is TGCGCCAGCAGCCAAGAAGGAGGGCTGCAAAATCAGCCCCAGCATTTT.

The chain carries TRBV3-1 and TRBJ2-3; tentative D call: TRBD2 (6 bases). The CDR3 is made up of 16 amino acids. The germline gives CDR1 LGHDT, CDR2 YNNKEL (reference sequence). V lost 1 base and J lost 6, with 17 bases in between. CDR3 nucleotides: TGTGCCAGCAGCCAAGGGGGGGACTCCCCGCCTGATACGCAGTATTTT. It is translated as CASSQGGDSPPDTQYF.

The rearrangement links TRBV12-3 or TRBV12-4 to TRBJ2-7; 8 positions match TRBD1. The CDR3 contains 14 residues. J lost 3 bases, V lost 6 bases, and 7 bases had no gene match. The CDR3, as DNA: TGTGCCAGCAGATCACCGGGACAGGTCTACGAGCAGTACTTC. Its protein is CASRSPGQVYEQYF.

The gene calls are TRBV29-1 and TRBJ2-1; D is possibly TRBD1 (5 bases). CDR1 and CDR2 (germline): SQVTM, ANQGSEA. The V gene lost 5 bases and the J gene lost 6 bases, with 11 bases spanning the gap. The CDR3 extends over 12 amino acids. The DNA for the CDR3 is TGCAGCGTTCATACAGGCCTCAATGAGCAGTTCTTC. Protein: CSVHTGLNEQFF.

This clonotype was recorded only once. The chain links TRBV3-1 to TRBJ1-2; the D gene is possibly TRBD1 (5 bases). V was shortened by 3 bases and J by 9 bases, with 20 bases between the two germline ends. The CDR3 length is 15 residues. From germline, CDR1 is LGHDT and CDR2 YNNKEL (reference sequence). This CDR3 reads CASSQAVDTGKSYTF. For the CDR3, the DNA is TGTGCCAGCAGCCAGGCCGTGGACACGGGGAAAAGCTACACCTTC.

The gene calls are TRBV12-3 or TRBV12-4 and TRBJ2-1, with 12 bases lining up with TRBD2. The length of the CDR3 is 16 residues. The trim removed 3 bases at V and 5 bases at J, leaving 5 bases unmatched. This CDR3 reads CASSFIPSGRDNEQFF. The CDR3 DNA sequence: TGTGCCAGCAGTTTTATACCTAGCGGGAGGGACAATGAGCAGTTCTTC.

The J gene is TRBJ2-7, the V gene TRBV19, with 9 bases matching TRBD1. Per the germline V gene, CDR1 is LNHDA and CDR2 is SQIVND (reference sequence). The CDR3 sequence is 15 residues long. V shed 10 bases and J 1 base; nucleotides not matched to a gene: 11. The CDR3 here is CATGDPGTGSYEQYF. The CDR3 DNA reads TGTGCCACCGGGGACCCCGGGACAGGGTCCTACGAGCAGTACTTC.

This chain joins TRBV20-1 and TRBJ2-7; maybe TRBD1 (6 bases). The CDR3 is 11 amino acids. Germline-derived CDR1 and CDR2 are DFQATT and SNEGSKA (reference sequence). The V end was cut by 6 bases, the J end by 4 bases, with 10 bases between. The CDR3 DNA follows: TGCAGTGCGCAACAGGGTTACGAGCAGTACTTC. Protein: CSAQQGYEQYF.

CDR3 sequence reads: CAWRGTSFEQFF. Here the CDR3 DNA reads TGTGCCTGGAGAGGGACTAGCTTTGAGCAGTTCTTC. This chain links TRBV30 with TRBJ2-1; TRBD2 agrees at 9 bases. V shed 3 bases and J 9 bases; nucleotides not matched to a gene: 3. CDR1 and CDR2 from the germline V gene are GTSNPN and SVGIG (reference sequence). The CDR3 has 12 amino acids.

This clonotype was seen only a few times. The V call is TRBV12-3 or TRBV12-4, the J call TRBJ1-5; 7 bases fit TRBD1. The V and J ends lost 7 bases and 4 bases, in that order; junction bases with no gene match: 4. The CDR3 sequence is 13 residues long. The CDR3 protein is CASTGTENQPQHF. The CDR3 DNA sequence: TGTGCCAGCACCGGGACAGAGAATCAGCCCCAGCATTTT.

V usage is TRBV9 and J usage is TRBJ2-1, with D tentatively TRBD1 (7 bases). CDR1 and CDR2 from the germline V gene are SGDLS and YYNGEE. The CDR3 runs 14 residues. V dropped 4 bases and J dropped 8 bases, with 16 bases sitting between them. This CDR3 is CASSPGGSLDEQFF. Here the CDR3 DNA reads TGTGCCAGCAGCCCAGGGGGGAGTTTGGATGAGCAGTTCTTC. Variable domain in full (rest from reference TRBV9 and TRBJ2-1): DSGVTQTPKHLITATGQRVTLRCSPRSGDLSVYWYQQSLDQGLQFLIQYYNGEERAKGNILERFSAQQFPDLHSELNLSSLELGDSALYFCASSPGGSLDEQFFGPGTRLTVL.

This clonotype was seen once. The rearrangement joins TRBV19 to TRBJ2-1, with 7 bases fitting TRBD1. Germline loops: CDR1 LNHDA, CDR2 SQIVND (reference sequence). With V trimmed by 4 bases and J by 1 base, 4 bases remained unmatched. The CDR3 sequence is 15 residues long. The CDR3, as DNA: TGTGCCAGTAGTACCATACAGGGGTCCTACAATGAGCAGTTCTTC. Amino acid sequence: CASSTIQGSYNEQFF.

The chain combines TRBV29-1 with TRBJ2-3; D gene unclear. The CDR3 spans 13 residues. V was shortened by 6 bases and J by 2 bases, with 12 bases between the two germline ends. CDR1 and CDR2 from the germline V gene are SQVTM and ANQGSEA. The CDR3 loop is CSVGRPNTDTQYF. The DNA for the CDR3 is TGCAGCGTAGGGCGACCCAACACAGATACGCAGTATTTT.

This chain connects TRBV20-1 to TRBJ2-6; D uncertain. The CDR3 totals 15 residues. The germline V and J ends were trimmed by 0 bases and 2 bases, with 8 bases remaining between them. The V gene's germline CDR1 is DFQATT and CDR2 SNEGSKA (reference sequence). This CDR3 is CSARESLTGANVLTF. Here the CDR3 DNA reads TGCAGTGCTAGAGAGTCTCTAACTGGGGCCAACGTCCTGACTTTC.

This chain links TRBV7-8 with TRBJ2-7, with 7 bases that match TRBD2. V lost 5 bases and J lost 3; bases outside the gene matches: 10. The germline V gene encodes CDR1 SGHVS and CDR2 FQNEAQ. The CDR3 is made up of 15 amino acids. CDR3 DNA sequence: TGTGCCAGCAGCCCCCGGGACTACAGGCTCTACGAGCAGTACTTC. It specifies CASSPRDYRLYEQYF.

V is TRBV6-6 and J is TRBJ2-5; D gene uncertain. This CDR3 has 15 residues. V lost 6 bases and J 5 bases, leaving 19 bases between the germline ends. CDR1 MNHNY and CDR2 SVGAGI come from the germline V gene (reference sequence). CDR3 sequence reads: CASSVLGPIEETQYF. In nucleotides, the CDR3 is TGTGCCAGCAGCGTACTGGGCCCGATCGAGGAGACCCAGTACTTC.

CDR3 sequence reads: CASSPPGLAGGNEQFF. DNA for the CDR3: TGTGCCAGCAGTCCCCCGGGACTAGCGGGGGGGAATGAGCAGTTCTTC. The chain has TRBV27 and TRBJ2-1; 16 positions agree with TRBD2. The CDR3 length is 16 residues. Germline V CDR1 and CDR2: MNHEY, SMNVEV (reference sequence). The junction had 5 bases not matched to a gene; V was cut back by 5 bases and J by 7 bases.

The V call is TRBV13, the J call TRBJ2-2; 9 bases are a match to TRBD1. Germline CDR1 reads PRHDT; CDR2 reads FYEKMQ (reference sequence). Trimming took 3 bases from V and 4 from J; bases not matched to a gene: 6. The CDR3 sequence is 16 residues long. CDR3 DNA: TGTGCCAGCAGCTTCACGGACAGGGGAACCACCGGGGAGCTGTTTTTT. Its translation: CASSFTDRGTTGELFF.

This chain links TRBV29-1 with TRBJ2-1, with 12 bases aligning to TRBD2. In germline, CDR1 is SQVTM, CDR2 ANQGSEA. This CDR3 contains 14 residues. With 1 base clipped from V and 5 bases from J, the junction kept 0 bases outside the gene matches. This CDR3 is CSVEGLAGDNEQFF. The CDR3, as DNA: TGCAGCGTTGAAGGACTAGCGGGGGACAATGAGCAGTTCTTC.

The chain combines TRBV12-5 with TRBJ2-2; unclear D gene. Trimming shortened V by 4 bases and J by 6 bases, and 15 bases separated the two germline ends. This CDR3 is 15 amino acids long. CDR1 and CDR2 (germline): LGHNT, FRNRAP. As DNA, the CDR3 is TGTGCTAGTGGTTCCCCCCCCGCCAGCGCCGGGGAGCTGTTTTTT. It encodes CASGSPPASAGELFF.

This chain links TRBV6-5 with TRBJ2-5; D may be TRBD2 (5 bases). The CDR3 contains 13 residues. V lost 7 bases to trimming and J lost 2 bases, with 11 bases between them. CDR1 and CDR2 from the germline V gene are MNHEY and SVGAGI. CDR3 residues: CASMERGQETQYF. The CDR3 DNA follows: TGTGCCAGCATGGAACGAGGGCAAGAGACCCAGTACTTC.